These 12 T cell receptor beta chains were sequenced from one sample in a study of T cell responses to AZD1222 COVID-19 vaccine. The method was immunoSEQ multiplex PCR; TCRdb's version includes in-frame clones alone and lacks a portion of them. The sample has around 99,000 clones; about 90% are singletons. The sample consisted of peripheral blood, taken 28 days after the second AZD1222 dose. These receptors originate from an adult who received the AZD1222 COVID-19 vaccine.

The table lists this clone with a few counts. This chain connects TRBV5-6 to TRBJ1-2, with 7 bases aligning to TRBD1. In germline, CDR1 is SGHDT, CDR2 YYEEEE. The trim removed 5 bases at V and 6 bases at J, leaving 10 bases unmatched. This CDR3 contains 14 residues. The chain's CDR3 is CASRTGTATNGYTF. Here the CDR3 DNA reads TGTGCCAGCAGGACCGGGACAGCCACTAATGGCTACACCTTC.

This sequence joins TRBV4-1 and TRBJ1-2; TRBD1 is a possible D gene (5 bases). CDR3 length: 16 residues. V was cut by 1 base and J by 5 bases, with 17 bases left in between. Germline CDR1 is MGHRA and CDR2 is YSYEKL. CDR3 sequence: CASSQVETDGGYGYTF. In DNA, the CDR3 is TGCGCCAGCAGCCAAGTGGAGACTGATGGGGGGTATGGCTACACCTTC.

This clone was recorded once. The V gene is TRBV28, the J gene TRBJ2-2, with TRBD1 as a possible D gene (5 bases). The germline V gene has CDR1 MDHEN and CDR2 SYDVKM. The CDR3 extends over 15 amino acids. V lost 3 bases, J lost 2 bases, and 10 bases lay in between. The CDR3, as DNA: TGTGCCAGCAGTTTTCGCAGGGTTAACACCGGGGAGCTGTTTTTT. It is translated as CASSFRRVNTGELFF.

The sample holds one count of this clone. The chain is built from TRBV19 and TRBJ1-6; D is uncertain. Germline CDR1 is LNHDA and CDR2 is SQIVND (reference sequence). The CDR3 runs 12 residues. Trimming left V 7 bases short and J 7 bases short, with 8 bases between. CDR3 nucleotide sequence: TGTGCCAGTACCACAGAGAATTCACCCCTCCACTTT. It yields the protein CASTTENSPLHF.

As DNA, the CDR3 is TGTGCCAGTAGCACGACAGGGGGAGGTAGCAATCAGCCCCAGCATTTT. It codes for CASSTTGGGSNQPQHF. This chain joins TRBV19 and TRBJ1-5; 9 nucleotides agree with TRBD1. Trimming took 6 bases from V and 0 from J; bases not matched to a gene: 6. This CDR3 is 16 amino acids long. Germline V lookup: CDR1 LNHDA, CDR2 SQIVND (reference sequence). The variable domain in full, with the rest retrieved from reference TRBV19 and TRBJ1-5, is DGGITQSPKYLFRKEGQNVTLSCEQNLNHDAMYWYRQDPGQGLRLIYYSQIVNDFQKGDIAEGYSVSREKKESFPLTVTSAQKNPTAFYLCASSTTGGGSNQPQHFGDGTRLSIL.

V is TRBV7-2 and J is TRBJ1-2, with D unclear. CDR3 length equals 14 residues. Per germline, CDR1 SGHTA and CDR2 FQGNSA. V was trimmed by 4 bases and J by 7 bases, leaving 16 bases between them. CDR3 sequence: CASSSRLGTGGYTF. As DNA, the CDR3 is TGTGCCAGCAGCTCCCGACTGGGAACTGGTGGCTACACCTTC.

The DNA of the CDR3 is TGTGCCAGCCAGGGGGCAGGGGAAAAACTGTTTTTT. Its protein product is CASQGAGEKLFF. The chain employs TRBV6-5 and TRBJ1-4; 8 bases align to TRBD1. V shed 8 bases and J 8 bases; nucleotides not matched to a gene: 4. Looked up from germline, CDR1 is MNHEY and CDR2 is SVGAGI. The length of the CDR3 is 12 residues.

The chain recombines TRBV24-1 with TRBJ2-3, with 7 bases fitting TRBD1. The CDR3 consists of 15 residues. With 5 bases clipped from V and 2 bases from J, the junction kept 6 bases outside the gene matches. In germline, CDR1 is KGHDR, CDR2 SFDVKD. CDR3 sequence (DNA): TGTGCCACCAGTGGCGACAGGGCAATCACAGATACGCAGTATTTT. It is translated as CATSGDRAITDTQYF.

The chain links TRBV6-1 to TRBJ2-2; the match to TRBD1 covers 8 bases. Per the germline V gene, CDR1 is MNHNS and CDR2 is SASEGT. The CDR3 consists of 15 residues. V lost 3 bases, J lost 4 bases, and 4 bases stayed unmatched. The CDR3 coding sequence is TGTGCCAGCAGTGACATACAGGGGGTCACCGGGGAGCTGTTTTTT. Translation: CASSDIQGVTGELFF.

V is TRBV7-2 and J is TRBJ1-2; no definite D call. V gave up 0 bases and J gave up 0 bases, with 2 bases separating them. The CDR3 spans 13 residues. CDR1 and CDR2 from the germline V gene are SGHTA and FQGNSA. CDR3 DNA sequence: TGTGCCAGCAGCTTAGCAACTAACTATGGCTACACCTTC. Encoded protein: CASSLATNYGYTF.

The chain combines TRBV11-2 with TRBJ2-5; D unclear. Germline CDR1 SGHAT, CDR2 FQNNGV. The CDR3 has 14 residues. Trimming removed 2 bases at V and 5 bases at J, with 12 bases between. CDR3 sequence (DNA): TGTGCCAGCAGCTTAAGTTCGGGCTGGGAGACCCAGTACTTC. This gives the protein CASSLSSGWETQYF.

The chain employs TRBV7-3 and TRBJ2-1; D tentatively reads TRBD1 or TRBD2 (6 bases each). This CDR3 has 17 amino acids. CDR1 and CDR2 (germline): SGHTA, FQGTGA. V lost 1 base and J 4 bases, leaving 17 bases between the germline ends. In DNA, the CDR3 is TGTGCCAGCAGCTTAAGGGGGGCGTCGGGAGCTTACAATGAGCAGTTCTTC. Its protein product is CASSLRGASGAYNEQFF.